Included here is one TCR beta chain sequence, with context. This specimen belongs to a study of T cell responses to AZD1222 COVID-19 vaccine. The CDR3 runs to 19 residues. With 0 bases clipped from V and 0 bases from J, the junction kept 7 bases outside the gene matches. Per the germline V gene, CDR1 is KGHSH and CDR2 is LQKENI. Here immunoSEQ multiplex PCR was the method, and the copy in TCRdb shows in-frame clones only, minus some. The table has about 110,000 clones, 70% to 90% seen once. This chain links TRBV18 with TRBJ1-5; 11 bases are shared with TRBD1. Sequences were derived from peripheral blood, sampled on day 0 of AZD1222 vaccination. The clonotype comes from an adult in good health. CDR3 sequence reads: CASSPPPGQGGYSNQPQHF. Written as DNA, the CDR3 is TGTGCCAGCTCACCACCTCCGGGACAGGGGGGTTATAGCAATCAGCCCCAGCATTTT.